The 32 T cell receptor beta chains listed next were all sequenced from one sample in a study of spatial heterogeneity in lung cancer. Time point defined: sample taken at primary tumor resection. Each CDR3 protein gets one entry after TCRdb re-called the 5' RACE reads with MiXCR. The table lists 2,500 to 3,500 distinct CDR3 sequences, about 6.2% of them singletons, with around 35% in the top ten. Whole-study results and caveats: Counts of expanded intratumoral alpha and beta TCRs tracked tumor mutation counts.

Antigen specificity for these receptors is unknown. The material sequenced was lung tumor tissue, taken at surgery. The receptors come from a male donor with early-stage non-small cell lung cancer.

The table lists this clonotype with many counts. The V and J genes are TRBV30 and TRBJ2-1, with 9 bases identical to TRBD1. The CDR3 is 13 residues long. V lost 7 bases, J lost 8 bases, and 9 bases stayed unmatched. CDR1 is GTSNPN, CDR2 SVGIG, per germline (reference sequence). This CDR3 reads CASLWDRADEQFF. In DNA, the CDR3 is TGTGCCTCCCTCTGGGACAGGGCCGATGAGCAGTTCTTC. Supplemented by reference TRBV30 and TRBJ2-1, the full variable domain reads SQTIHQWPATLVQPVGSPLSLECTVEGTSNPNLYWYRQAAGRGLQLLFYSVGIGQISSEVPQNLSASRPQDRQFILSSKKLLLSDSGFYLCASLWDRADEQFFGPGTRLTVL.

In its sample, this clonotype was seen a few times. The J gene is TRBJ1-1, the V gene TRBV19; D might be TRBD1 (5 bases). Trimming cost V 0 bases and J 4 bases, with 12 bases left between them. The CDR3 length is 15 residues. Germline values: CDR1 LNHDA, CDR2 SQIVND (reference sequence). CDR3 sequence reads: CASSIDLQGGTEAFF. The CDR3, as DNA: TGTGCCAGTAGTATAGATCTCCAGGGCGGCACTGAAGCTTTCTTT.

This clonotype is medium-sized. V and J are TRBV6-1 and TRBJ2-6; D ambiguous. Germline loops: CDR1 MNHNS, CDR2 SASEGT. The CDR3 sequence is 15 residues long. V lost 7 bases, J lost 0 bases, and 10 bases lay in between. The CDR3 spells CASKDGYSGANVLTF. The CDR3 DNA reads as TGTGCCAGCAAGGACGGGTACTCTGGGGCCAACGTCCTGACTTTC.

Judged by abundance, this clonotype is medium-sized. Here the CDR3 DNA reads TGTGCCAGCACCGGGCCGGGACTAGGTGCCGACGAGCAGTACTTC. This sequence encodes CASTGPGLGADEQYF. The chain is built from TRBV27 and TRBJ2-7; 8 bases are a match to TRBD2. Trimming cost V 7 bases and J 5 bases; bases outside gene matches: 13. Germline V gene data show CDR1 as MNHEY and CDR2 as SMNVEV (reference sequence). This CDR3 is 15 amino acids long.

Only a few counts were recorded for this clonotype. This rearrangement joins TRBV29-1 to TRBJ2-4; no definite D call. CDR3 size: 11 residues. V lost 6 bases and J lost 0, with 3 bases in between. Germline loops: CDR1 SQVTM, CDR2 ANQGSEA. CDR3 sequence: CSVRAKNIQYF. CDR3 bases: TGCAGCGTAAGAGCCAAAAACATTCAGTACTTC.

This clonotype was observed many times. The gene calls are TRBV7-2 and TRBJ2-7; no firm D call. CDR1 and CDR2 from the germline V gene are SGHTA and FQGNSA. The CDR3 is made up of 12 amino acids. The V end was cut by 1 base, the J end by 3 bases, with 4 bases between. CDR3 region: CASSLGVYEQYF. In DNA, the CDR3 is TGTGCCAGCAGCTTAGGCGTCTACGAGCAGTACTTC. Full variable domain (remainder filled in from reference TRBV7-2 and TRBJ2-7): GAGVSQSPSNKVTEKGKDVELRCDPISGHTALYWYRQSLGQGLEFLIYFQGNSAPDKSGLPSDRFSAERTGGSVSTLTIQRTQQEDSAVYLCASSLGVYEQYFGPGTRLTVT.

In this sample, this clonotype is medium-sized. The chain joins TRBV19 to TRBJ1-4, with TRBD1 as a possible D gene (5 bases). The CDR3 covers 15 residues. Germline CDR1 reads LNHDA; CDR2 reads SQIVND (reference sequence). Deletions cut 3 bases from V and 7 bases from J, with 15 bases between. The CDR3 DNA sequence: TGTGCCAGTAGTATCCCCCGGGGGATACGTGAAAAACTGTTTTTT. Amino acids: CASSIPRGIREKLFF.

This clonotype counts as medium-sized (0.01 to 0.1%). This rearrangement joins TRBV5-6 to TRBJ2-3; D gene unclear. This CDR3 has 15 residues. Trimming stripped 3 bases from V and 0 bases from J, with 11 bases between. Germline V lookup: CDR1 SGHDT, CDR2 YYEEEE. The CDR3 DNA follows: TGTGCCAGCAGCTCCCCGTGGTCTAGCACAGATACGCAGTATTTT. It yields the protein CASSSPWSSTDTQYF.

This clonotype occurred many times. J is TRBJ2-5 and V is TRBV18, with D perhaps matching TRBD1 (6 bases). V was clipped by 3 bases and J by 2 bases, with 13 bases between them. Germline CDR1 KGHSH, CDR2 LQKENI. This CDR3 is 15 amino acids long. DNA for the CDR3: TGTGCCAGCTCACCTCCCCGTAGGGGGCAAGAGACCCAGTACTTC. Its translation is CASSPPRRGQETQYF.

There are a few counts of this clonotype. This chain connects TRBV3-1 to TRBJ2-1; a possible D gene is TRBD2 (5 bases). The CDR3 covers 13 residues. Between the trimmed V and J ends, which lost 1 base and 5 bases, there was a span of 6 bases. The germline gives CDR1 LGHDT, CDR2 YNNKEL (reference sequence). CDR3 residues: CASSQAGDNEQFF. CDR3 DNA: TGTGCCAGCAGCCAAGCCGGGGACAATGAGCAGTTCTTC.

This clonotype qualifies as medium-sized. The CDR3 coding sequence is TGTGCCAGTAGAGACCGGGCCCGCACAGATACGCAGTATTTT. Amino acids: CASRDRARTDTQYF. The chain joins TRBV19 to TRBJ2-3, with unresolved D. Deletions cut 6 bases from V and 1 base from J, with 11 bases between. This CDR3 is built from 14 residues. From germline, CDR1 is LNHDA and CDR2 SQIVND (reference sequence).

This clonotype was observed at least ten times. V usage is TRBV6-5 and J usage is TRBJ1-5; D possibly corresponds to TRBD1 (5 bases). The V end was cut by 6 bases, the J end by 2 bases, with 11 bases between. Germline V CDR1 and CDR2: MNHEY, SVGAGI. CDR3 length: 14 amino acids. The CDR3 nucleotides read TGTGCCAGCAGCTCGGGACTGCGCAATCAGCCCCAGCATTTT. The encoded protein is CASSSGLRNQPQHF.

This clonotype ranks as medium-sized. CDR3 region: CASSLGDRASDTQYF. In DNA, the CDR3 is TGCGCCAGCAGCTTGGGAGACAGGGCGTCGGATACGCAGTATTTT. This chain joins TRBV5-1 and TRBJ2-3, with 7 bases fitting TRBD1. The germline V gene has CDR1 SGHRS and CDR2 YFSETQ. J gave up 6 bases and V 0 bases, and 7 bases lay outside the gene matches. CDR3 length equals 15 residues.

This clonotype is termed medium-sized. The rearrangement links TRBV19 to TRBJ2-1; either TRBD1 or TRBD2 may fit D (6 bases each). The CDR3 sequence is 15 residues long. The germline V and J ends were trimmed by 3 bases and 0 bases, with 9 bases remaining between them. Germline V gene data show CDR1 as LNHDA and CDR2 as SQIVND (reference sequence). CDR3 nucleotides: TGTGCCAGTAGTATTAAGGGGGGCTCCTACAATGAGCAGTTCTTC. Protein product: CASSIKGGSYNEQFF. Using reference TRBV19 and TRBJ2-1 for the parts outside the CDR3, the full variable domain is DGGITQSPKYLFRKEGQNVTLSCEQNLNHDAMYWYRQDPGQGLRLIYYSQIVNDFQKGDIAEGYSVSREKKESFPLTVTSAQKNPTAFYLCASSIKGGSYNEQFFGPGTRLTVL.

The table lists this clonotype with many counts. This chain joins TRBV5-1 and TRBJ2-7; D is unclear. Per germline, CDR1 SGHRS and CDR2 YFSETQ. The CDR3 runs to 13 residues. V shed 0 bases and J shed 1 base, with 5 bases lying between them. The CDR3 DNA follows: TGCGCCAGCAGCTTGGACGATTCCTACGAGCAGTACTTC. It codes for CASSLDDSYEQYF.

This clonotype showed up just a few times. The CDR3, as DNA: TGTGCCAGCAGCGTAGACCTAGGAGGATACGAGCAGTACTTC. Translated, it gives CASSVDLGGYEQYF. The chain has TRBV9 and TRBJ2-7; possibly TRBD2 for D (5 bases). The CDR3 length is 14 residues. Germline values: CDR1 SGDLS, CDR2 YYNGEE. V dropped 0 bases and J dropped 4 bases, with 11 bases sitting between them. Full variable domain (missing parts from reference TRBV9 and TRBJ2-7): DSGVTQTPKHLITATGQRVTLRCSPRSGDLSVYWYQQSLDQGLQFLIQYYNGEERAKGNILERFSAQQFPDLHSELNLSSLELGDSALYFCASSVDLGGYEQYFGPGTRLTVT.

The V gene is TRBV7-3, the J gene TRBJ1-1; D not certain. This CDR3 has 14 amino acids. Germline V gene lookup returns CDR1 SGHTA and CDR2 FQGTGA. Trimming cost V 5 bases and J 2 bases, with 12 bases left between them. CDR3 DNA: TGTGCCAGCAGCCCGGCTGGTGTTAACACTGAAGCTTTCTTT. Its protein product is CASSPAGVNTEAFF.

Points on this clonotype: Possible read error: a much larger clone is one base away. The V gene is TRBV10-3, the J gene TRBJ2-7; tentative D call: TRBD2 (6 bases). Per the germline V gene, CDR1 is ENHRY and CDR2 is SYGVKD. The CDR3 covers 15 residues. The CDR3 sequence: CAISGRLEGPYEEYF. The CDR3 region has the DNA TGTGCCATCAGTGGGCGGCTGGAGGGACCCTACGAGGAGTACTTC.

This clonotype is termed large (0.1 to 1%). The chain couples TRBV6-6 to TRBJ2-3; the match to TRBD2 covers 8 bases. This CDR3 is 15 amino acids long. From germline, CDR1 is MNHNY and CDR2 SVGAGI (reference sequence). Trimming cost V 6 bases and J 0 bases; bases outside gene matches: 5. Here the CDR3 reads CASSQAGESTDTQYF. The CDR3, as DNA: TGTGCCAGCAGCCAAGCGGGGGAAAGCACAGATACGCAGTATTTT.

This clonotype rates as medium-sized. The CDR3 reads CASSYSSRWTEDPKYF. The CDR3 DNA sequence: TGTGCCAGCAGTTACTCGAGTAGGTGGACAGAGGATCCAAAGTACTTC. This sequence joins TRBV6-2 or TRBV6-3 and TRBJ2-4; possible D gene TRBD1, 6 bases. The CDR3 is made up of 16 amino acids. Germline CDR1 and CDR2: MNHEY and SVGEGT. Trimming removed 0 bases from V and 14 bases from J, with 23 bases in between.

By share, this clonotype counts as hyperexpanded. J is TRBJ1-2 and V is TRBV12-5; D may be TRBD1 (5 bases). The CDR3 consists of 14 residues. Germline V gene sequence: CDR1 LGHNT, CDR2 FRNRAP. Trimming pared 0 bases from V and 2 bases from J, leaving 7 bases between. CDR3 amino acids: CASGLVTENYGYTF. DNA for the CDR3: TGTGCTAGTGGTTTGGTGACAGAGAACTATGGCTACACCTTC.

This clonotype was seen ten or more times. The V gene is TRBV29-1, the J gene TRBJ1-1, with D possibly being TRBD1 (5 bases). V lost 2 bases and J lost 4, with 11 bases in between. The CDR3 spans 13 residues. Per germline, CDR1 SQVTM and CDR2 ANQGSEA. The CDR3 sequence: CSVEMGGVTEAFF. The CDR3 DNA reads as TGCAGCGTTGAAATGGGGGGGGTCACTGAAGCTTTCTTT.

This clonotype has a count of ten or more. This rearrangement joins TRBV20-1 to TRBJ2-7; D might be TRBD1 (6 bases). The germline V gene encodes CDR1 DFQATT and CDR2 SNEGSKA (reference sequence). The CDR3 sequence is 13 residues long. The germline V and J ends were trimmed by 6 bases and 2 bases, with 14 bases remaining between them. DNA of the CDR3: TGCAGTGCACCAGGGGCCCTTGCCTACGAGCAGTACTTC. It yields the protein CSAPGALAYEQYF.

The chain uses TRBV6-5 and TRBJ2-1; D is undetermined. The length of the CDR3 is 15 residues. Germline lookup yields CDR1 MNHEY and CDR2 SVGAGI. V shed 7 bases and J shed 10 bases, with 23 bases lying between them. CDR3 region: CASTDVKLSSGEQFF. CDR3 coding DNA: TGTGCCAGCACCGATGTTAAGTTGTCTAGTGGGGAGCAGTTCTTC.

This clonotype was observed at least ten times. The genes are TRBV7-2 and TRBJ1-2; D may be TRBD1 (6 bases). Between the trimmed V and J ends, which lost 5 bases and 2 bases, there was a span of 12 bases. Germline V lookup: CDR1 SGHTA, CDR2 FQGNSA. The CDR3 has 14 amino acids. The CDR3 DNA sequence: TGTGCCAGCAGCGTATACAGGGTCAACTATGGCTACACCTTC. Encoded protein: CASSVYRVNYGYTF.

This clonotype has only a few counts. The chain's CDR3 is CASSLDRGAWEQYF. The DNA of the CDR3 is TGTGCCAGCAGCCTAGACAGGGGGGCGTGGGAGCAGTACTTC. The chain combines TRBV12-3 or TRBV12-4 with TRBJ2-7; 9 bases map to TRBD1. V shed 6 bases, J shed 7 bases, and the junction held 10 bases outside the gene matches. The CDR3 has 14 residues.

Comments on this clonotype: This may come from a read error, since a much larger clone is one base off. The genes are TRBV30 and TRBJ1-1; D gene unclear. This CDR3 comprises 13 residues. From germline, CDR1 is GTSNPN and CDR2 SVGIG (reference sequence). The CDR3 region is CSWSARRGTEAFF. The DNA for the CDR3 is TGTTCCTGGAGTGCCCGCCGTGGAACTGAAGCTTTCTTT.

This clonotype is deemed medium-sized. The chain links TRBV27 to TRBJ2-7, with TRBD2 matching 10 bases. V dropped 2 bases and J dropped 3; count of bases not matched to a gene: 10. Germline lookup yields CDR1 MNHEY and CDR2 SMNVEV (reference sequence). CDR3 length: 17 residues. The CDR3 nucleotides read TGTGCCAGCAGTTTACATGGTATGGGGACTAGCGTCTACGAGCAGTACTTC. Translation: CASSLHGMGTSVYEQYF.

This clonotype is judged medium-sized. V usage is TRBV6-5 and J usage is TRBJ1-4; no clear D. The CDR3 consists of 16 residues. V lost 7 bases and J 0 bases, leaving 15 bases between the germline ends. Germline CDR1 reads MNHEY; CDR2 reads SVGAGI. CDR3 DNA: TGTGCCAGCAAGATTGGTTTCCTTGCAACTAATGAAAAACTGTTTTTT. Translating gives CASKIGFLATNEKLFF.

In its sample, this clonotype was seen many times. The chain combines TRBV7-2 with TRBJ1-2; 10 bases align to TRBD1. The germline gives CDR1 SGHTA, CDR2 FQGNSA. This CDR3 region has 15 residues. V was clipped by 2 bases and J by 4 bases; unmatched bases: 4. This CDR3 is CASSLSTGGTYGYTF. Written as DNA, the CDR3 is TGTGCCAGCAGCTTATCGACAGGGGGCACCTATGGCTACACCTTC. Full variable domain (rest looked up from reference TRBV7-2 and TRBJ1-2): GAGVSQSPSNKVTEKGKDVELRCDPISGHTALYWYRQSLGQGLEFLIYFQGNSAPDKSGLPSDRFSAERTGGSVSTLTIQRTQQEDSAVYLCASSLSTGGTYGYTFGSGTRLTVV.

This clonotype occurred a few times. The gene calls are TRBV6-6 and TRBJ2-3, with a possible D match to TRBD2 (6 bases). Germline values: CDR1 MNHNY, CDR2 SVGAGI (reference sequence). CDR3 length: 14 residues. The V gene lost 8 bases and the J gene lost 1 base, with 13 bases spanning the gap. The CDR3 DNA is TGTGCCAGCGTTTCGGCGGGGCGCACAGATACGCAGTATTTT. Translated, it gives CASVSAGRTDTQYF.

Concerning this clonotype itself: The CDR3 does not close with the conserved phenylalanine or tryptophan, likely indicating a read error. The genes are TRBV18 and TRBJ2-5, with 7 bases matching TRBD2. From germline, CDR1 is KGHSH and CDR2 LQKENI. V dropped 0 bases and J dropped 5; count of bases not matched to a gene: 6. The CDR3 is 15 amino acids. As DNA, the CDR3 is TGTGCCAGCTCACCACCGAGGCGGGGGATGGAGACCCAGTACTAC. The encoded protein is CASSPPRRGMETQYY.